The sequence of this TCR beta chain was determined in a study of T cell responses to AZD1222 COVID-19 vaccine. Study-level points and caveats: After two AZD1222 doses, spike-specific TCR breadth and depth rose versus day 0. Regions 160-218 and 743-854 held dominance among vaccine-associated CD4 TCRs, which spanned spike.

V shed 6 bases and J 8 bases; nucleotides not matched to a gene: 6. Per the germline V gene, CDR1 is MDHEN and CDR2 is SYDVKM. The CDR3 totals 13 residues. Measured with immunoSEQ multiplex PCR; TCRdb has only the in-frame clones, and not every one. The sample lists about 140,000 clones, 92% seen once, with around 1.3% in the top ten. A remark on this clone: Its antigen is not known.

This material consisted of peripheral blood, taken on day 0 of AZD1222 vaccination. The receptor was isolated from an adult in good health. The rearrangement joins TRBV28 to TRBJ1-4, with TRBD1 matching 7 bases. CDR3: CASSQGGQEKLFF. The CDR3 nucleotides read TGTGCCAGCAGCCAGGGGGGGCAGGAAAAACTGTTTTTT.